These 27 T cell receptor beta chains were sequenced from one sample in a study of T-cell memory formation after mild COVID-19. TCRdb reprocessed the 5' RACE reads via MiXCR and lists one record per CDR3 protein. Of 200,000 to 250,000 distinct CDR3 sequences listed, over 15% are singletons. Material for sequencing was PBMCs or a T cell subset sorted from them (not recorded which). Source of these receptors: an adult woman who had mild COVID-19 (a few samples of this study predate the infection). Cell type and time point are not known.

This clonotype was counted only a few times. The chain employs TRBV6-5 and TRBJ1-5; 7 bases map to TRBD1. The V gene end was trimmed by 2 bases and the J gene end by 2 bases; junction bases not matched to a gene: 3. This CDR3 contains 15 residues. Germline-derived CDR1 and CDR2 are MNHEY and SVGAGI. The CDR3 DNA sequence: TGTGCCAGCAGTTACCGACAGGGAGGCAATCAGCCCCAGCATTTT. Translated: CASSYRQGGNQPQHF.

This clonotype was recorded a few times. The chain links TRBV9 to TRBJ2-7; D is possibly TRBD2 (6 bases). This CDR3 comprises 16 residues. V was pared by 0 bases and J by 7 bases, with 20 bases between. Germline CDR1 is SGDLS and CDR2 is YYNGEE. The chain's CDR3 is CASSVVGDLLSGEQYF. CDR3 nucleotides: TGTGCCAGCAGCGTAGTCGGGGACTTACTCTCAGGGGAGCAGTACTTC.

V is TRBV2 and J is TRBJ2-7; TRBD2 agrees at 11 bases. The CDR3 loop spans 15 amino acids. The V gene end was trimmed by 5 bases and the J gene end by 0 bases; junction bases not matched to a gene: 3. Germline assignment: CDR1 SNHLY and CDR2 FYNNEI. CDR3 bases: TGTGCCAGCAGTATAGCGGGAGGGAGCTCCTACGAGCAGTACTTC. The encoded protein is CASSIAGGSSYEQYF. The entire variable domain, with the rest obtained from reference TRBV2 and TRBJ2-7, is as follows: EPEVTQTPSHQVTQMGQEVILRCVPISNHLYFYWYRQILGQKVEFLVSFYNNEISEKSEIFDDQFSVERPDGSNFTLKIRSTKLEDSAMYFCASSIAGGSSYEQYFGPGTRLTVT.

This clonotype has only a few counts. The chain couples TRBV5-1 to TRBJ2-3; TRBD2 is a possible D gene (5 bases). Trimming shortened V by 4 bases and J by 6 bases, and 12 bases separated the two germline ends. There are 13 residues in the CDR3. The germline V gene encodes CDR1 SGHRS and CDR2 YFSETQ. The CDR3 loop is CASSPMGGDTQYF. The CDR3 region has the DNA TGCGCCAGCAGCCCAATGGGCGGGGATACGCAGTATTTT.

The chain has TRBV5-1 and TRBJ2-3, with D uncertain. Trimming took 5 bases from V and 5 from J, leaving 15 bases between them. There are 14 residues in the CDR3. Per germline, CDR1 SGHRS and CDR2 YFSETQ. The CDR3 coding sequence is TGCGCCAGCAGTCCCACCCAGTTCAGAGATACGCAGTATTTT. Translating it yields CASSPTQFRDTQYF.

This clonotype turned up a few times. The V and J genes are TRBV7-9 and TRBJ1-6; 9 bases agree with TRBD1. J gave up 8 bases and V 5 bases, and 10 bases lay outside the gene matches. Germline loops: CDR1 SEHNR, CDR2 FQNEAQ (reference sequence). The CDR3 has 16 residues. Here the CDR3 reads CASSPTGGDWHSPLHF. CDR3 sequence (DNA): TGTGCCAGCAGCCCCACAGGGGGCGATTGGCATTCACCCCTCCACTTT.

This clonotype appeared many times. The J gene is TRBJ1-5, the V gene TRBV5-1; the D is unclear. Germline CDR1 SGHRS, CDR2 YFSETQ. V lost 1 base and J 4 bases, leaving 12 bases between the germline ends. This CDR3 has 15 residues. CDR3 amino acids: CASSLNGDSNQPQHF. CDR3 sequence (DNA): TGCGCCAGCAGCTTGAACGGAGACTCTAATCAGCCCCAGCATTTT.

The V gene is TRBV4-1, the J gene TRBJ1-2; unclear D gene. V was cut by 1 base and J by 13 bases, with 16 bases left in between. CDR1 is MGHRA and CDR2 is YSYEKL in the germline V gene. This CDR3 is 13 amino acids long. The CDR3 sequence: CASSQAESIRRTF. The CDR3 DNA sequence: TGCGCCAGCAGCCAAGCTGAATCCATCCGACGCACCTTC.

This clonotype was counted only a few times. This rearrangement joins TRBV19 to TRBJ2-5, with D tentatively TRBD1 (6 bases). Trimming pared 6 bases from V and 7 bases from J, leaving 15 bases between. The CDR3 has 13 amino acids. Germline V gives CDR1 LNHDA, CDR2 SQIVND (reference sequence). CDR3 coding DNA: TGTGCCAGTAGCAGCAGGGGTTTGTGGACCCAGTACTTC. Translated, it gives CASSSRGLWTQYF.

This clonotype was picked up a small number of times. The CDR3 sequence is CASSLWESGANVLTF. CDR3 in DNA: TGCGCCAGCAGCTTGTGGGAATCTGGGGCCAACGTCCTGACTTTC. The V gene is TRBV5-1, the J gene TRBJ2-6, with D unclear. CDR3 length equals 15 residues. Germline CDR1 SGHRS, CDR2 YFSETQ. Trimming cost V 1 base and J 1 base, with 6 bases left between them.

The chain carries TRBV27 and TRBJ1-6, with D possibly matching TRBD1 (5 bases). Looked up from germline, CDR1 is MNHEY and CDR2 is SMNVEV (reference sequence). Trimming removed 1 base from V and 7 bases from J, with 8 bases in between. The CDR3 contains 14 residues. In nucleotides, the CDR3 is TGTGCCAGCAGTTTATGGGGGACCAATTCACCCCTCCACTTT. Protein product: CASSLWGTNSPLHF.

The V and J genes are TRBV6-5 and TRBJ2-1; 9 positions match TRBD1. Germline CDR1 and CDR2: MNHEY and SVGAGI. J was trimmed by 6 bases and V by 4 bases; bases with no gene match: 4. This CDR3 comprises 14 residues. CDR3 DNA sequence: TGTGCCAGCAGTTCGGGACAGGGTATCAATGAGCAGTTCTTC. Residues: CASSSGQGINEQFF.

The CDR3 protein is CASSLVGGNGEQYF. CDR3 DNA: TGCGCCAGCAGCTTGGTAGGGGGAAACGGCGAGCAGTACTTC. The rearrangement uses TRBV5-1 and TRBJ2-7, with D possibly TRBD1 on 6 matching bases. V lost 0 bases to trimming and J lost 6 bases, with 13 bases between them. This CDR3 contains 14 residues. The germline V gene encodes CDR1 SGHRS and CDR2 YFSETQ. The whole variable domain, remainder taken from reference TRBV5-1 and TRBJ2-7, is KAGVTQTPRYLIKTRGQQVTLSCSPISGHRSVSWYQQTPGQGLQFLFEYFSETQRNKGNFPGRFSGRQFSNSRSEMNVSTLELGDSALYLCASSLVGGNGEQYFGPGTRLTVT.

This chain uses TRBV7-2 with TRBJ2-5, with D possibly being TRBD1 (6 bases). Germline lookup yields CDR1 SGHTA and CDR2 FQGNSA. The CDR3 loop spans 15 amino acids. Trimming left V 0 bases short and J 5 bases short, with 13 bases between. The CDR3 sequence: CASSLAQGVLETQYF. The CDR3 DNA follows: TGTGCCAGCAGCTTAGCACAGGGTGTTCTGGAGACCCAGTACTTC. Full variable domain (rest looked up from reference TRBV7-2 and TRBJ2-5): GAGVSQSPSNKVTEKGKDVELRCDPISGHTALYWYRQSLGQGLEFLIYFQGNSAPDKSGLPSDRFSAERTGGSVSTLTIQRTQQEDSAVYLCASSLAQGVLETQYFGPGTRLLVL.

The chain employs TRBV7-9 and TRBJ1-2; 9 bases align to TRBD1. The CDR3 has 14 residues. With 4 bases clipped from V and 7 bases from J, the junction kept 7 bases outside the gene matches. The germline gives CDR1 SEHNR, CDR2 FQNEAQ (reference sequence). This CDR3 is CASSSGQGSIGYTF. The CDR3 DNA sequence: TGTGCCAGCAGCTCAGGACAGGGGAGCATTGGCTACACCTTC.

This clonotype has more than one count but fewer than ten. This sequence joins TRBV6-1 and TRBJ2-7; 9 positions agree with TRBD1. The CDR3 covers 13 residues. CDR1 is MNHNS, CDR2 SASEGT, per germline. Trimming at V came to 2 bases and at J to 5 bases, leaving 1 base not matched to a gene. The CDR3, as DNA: TGTGCCAGCAGTGAAACAGGGGGCCACGAGCAGTACTTC. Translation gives CASSETGGHEQYF.

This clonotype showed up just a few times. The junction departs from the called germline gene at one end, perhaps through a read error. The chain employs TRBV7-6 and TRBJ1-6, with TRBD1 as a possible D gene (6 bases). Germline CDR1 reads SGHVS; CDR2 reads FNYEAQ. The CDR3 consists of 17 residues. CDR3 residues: CASSLAPTGLASTPLHF. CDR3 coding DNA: TGTGCCAGCAGTTTAGCCCCTACAGGGCTGGCCTCCACACCCCTCCACTTT.

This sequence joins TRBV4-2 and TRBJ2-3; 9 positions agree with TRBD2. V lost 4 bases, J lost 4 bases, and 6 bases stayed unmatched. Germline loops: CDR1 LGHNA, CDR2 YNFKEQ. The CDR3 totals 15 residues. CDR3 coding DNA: TGTGCCAGCAGCCGGGATAGCGGGAGCCCAGATACGCAGTATTTT. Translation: CASSRDSGSPDTQYF.

The CDR3 sequence: CASSSWGDPNTGELFF. CDR3 bases: TGTGCCAGCAGTTCCTGGGGGGATCCGAACACCGGGGAGCTGTTTTTT. This sequence joins TRBV27 and TRBJ2-2, with a weak D call TRBD2 (6 bases). The CDR3 contains 16 residues. Germline-derived CDR1 and CDR2 are MNHEY and SMNVEV (reference sequence). The ends were cut back, 4 bases at V and 0 bases at J, with 12 bases in the middle.

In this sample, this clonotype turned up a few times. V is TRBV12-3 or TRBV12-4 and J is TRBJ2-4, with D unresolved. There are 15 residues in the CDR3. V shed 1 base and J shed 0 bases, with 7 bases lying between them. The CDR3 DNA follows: TGTGCCAGCAGTTTAGAACCGAAAGCCAAAAACATTCAGTACTTC. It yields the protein CASSLEPKAKNIQYF.

The CDR3 here is CASSQGGNQETQYF. CDR3 sequence (DNA): TGTGCCAGCAGCCAAGGAGGAAACCAAGAGACCCAGTACTTC. The chain recombines TRBV14 with TRBJ2-5; D remains unclear. CDR3 length: 14 residues. V dropped 1 base and J dropped 0 bases, with 6 bases sitting between them. Per germline, CDR1 SGHDN and CDR2 FVKESK.

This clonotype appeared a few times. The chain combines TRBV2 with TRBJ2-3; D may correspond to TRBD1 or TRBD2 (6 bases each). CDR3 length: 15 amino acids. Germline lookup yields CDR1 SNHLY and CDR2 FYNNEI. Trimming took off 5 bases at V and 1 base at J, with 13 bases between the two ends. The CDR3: CASSRRGVRTDTQYF. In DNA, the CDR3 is TGTGCCAGCAGTCGTAGGGGGGTACGCACAGATACGCAGTATTTT.

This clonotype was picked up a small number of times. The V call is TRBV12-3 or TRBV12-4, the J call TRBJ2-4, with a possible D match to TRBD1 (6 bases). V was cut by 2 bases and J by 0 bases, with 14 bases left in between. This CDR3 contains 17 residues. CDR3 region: CASSLRGWGLAKNIQYF. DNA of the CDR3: TGTGCCAGCAGTTTAAGGGGGTGGGGGTTAGCCAAAAACATTCAGTACTTC.

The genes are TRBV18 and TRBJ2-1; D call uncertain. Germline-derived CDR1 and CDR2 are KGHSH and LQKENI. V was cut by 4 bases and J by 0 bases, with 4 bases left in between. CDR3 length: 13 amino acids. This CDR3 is CASSQSSYNEQFF. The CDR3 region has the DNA TGTGCCAGCTCACAGAGCTCCTACAATGAGCAGTTCTTC.

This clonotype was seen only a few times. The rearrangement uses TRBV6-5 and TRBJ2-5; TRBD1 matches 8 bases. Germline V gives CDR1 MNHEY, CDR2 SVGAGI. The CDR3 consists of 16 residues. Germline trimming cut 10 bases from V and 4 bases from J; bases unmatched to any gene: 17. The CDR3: CATTGSVRGRRETQYF. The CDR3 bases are TGTGCCACCACGGGCTCCGTCAGGGGGCGCAGAGAGACCCAGTACTTC.

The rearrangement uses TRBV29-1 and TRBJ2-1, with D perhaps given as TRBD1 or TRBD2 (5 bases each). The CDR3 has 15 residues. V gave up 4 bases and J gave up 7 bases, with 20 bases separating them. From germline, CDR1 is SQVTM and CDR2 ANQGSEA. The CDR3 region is CSVVQLRGRRNEQFF. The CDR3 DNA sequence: TGCAGCGTTGTGCAGTTAAGGGGTAGGAGGAATGAGCAGTTCTTC.

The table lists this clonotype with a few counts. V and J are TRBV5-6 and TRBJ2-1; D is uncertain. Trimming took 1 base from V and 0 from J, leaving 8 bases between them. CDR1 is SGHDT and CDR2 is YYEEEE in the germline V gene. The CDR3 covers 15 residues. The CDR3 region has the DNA TGTGCCAGCAGCTTGTGGGCGGACTCCTACAATGAGCAGTTCTTC. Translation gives CASSLWADSYNEQFF.